This T cell receptor (beta chain) was captured in a study of T-cell memory formation after mild COVID-19. Regarding the study as a whole: CD4/CD8 balance held among clones contracting day 15 to 85, and later expanders leaned CD4+.

Germline trimming cut 4 bases from V and 6 bases from J; bases unmatched to any gene: 9. This CDR3 comprises 16 residues. Germline-derived CDR1 and CDR2 are LGHNA and YNFKEQ. 5'RACE primed from the constant segment yielded TCR alpha and TCR beta cDNA libraries bearing sample barcodes and UMIs. One entry per CDR3 protein results from TCRdb running MiXCR on the 5' RACE reads. The sample gives 350,000 to 500,000 distinct CDR3 sequences, 20% to 30% of which show up once; roughly 13% is in the top ten. As for this clonotype: Antigen: not known.

The sample comprised PBMCs or a T cell subset sorted from them (not recorded which). V usage is TRBV4-2 and J usage is TRBJ2-2, with 9 bases aligning to TRBD1. The receptor was isolated from an adult woman who had mild COVID-19 (a few samples of this study predate the infection). Cell type and time point are not known. CDR3 in amino acids: CASSRPGQGVPGELFF. For the CDR3, the DNA is TGTGCCAGCAGCCGCCCGGGACAGGGTGTGCCCGGGGAGCTGTTTTTT.